Following are 11 T cell receptor beta chains from one sample sequenced in a study of blood T cell repertoires in COVID-19 (dated by TCRdb to 2019 to 2021). To prepare the library, the immunoSEQ multiplex PCR assay was applied. As stored in TCRdb, this immuneACCESS dataset retains in-frame rearrangements with V and J assigned. A fraction of the clones does not appear; measured against another copy, unresolved V genes explain less than half of the discrepancy, and the remainder lacks a known reason. In all, the sample holds a few hundred thousand clones, and about four fifths of those were seen once. Clones ranked in the top ten supply more than 1% of the sample. The sample was peripheral blood. These receptors all come from a human donor with acute or convalescent COVID-19. The donor label of this sample is uncertain.

This clone was counted once. The chain is built from TRBV7-9 and TRBJ1-1; 8 bases agree with TRBD1. CDR3 length equals 15 residues. V lost 0 bases and J lost 6; bases outside the gene matches: 6. CDR1 SEHNR and CDR2 FQNEAQ come from the germline V gene (reference sequence). The CDR3 reads CASSLAPTGVAEAFF. In DNA form, the CDR3 reads TGTGCCAGCAGCTTAGCCCCGACAGGGGTGGCTGAAGCTTTCTTT.

This clone showed up just a few times. The chain recombines TRBV5-1 with TRBJ2-3; D unresolved. The V end was cut by 0 bases, the J end by 2 bases, with 10 bases between. The CDR3 has 15 residues. Germline loops: CDR1 SGHRS, CDR2 YFSETQ. For the CDR3, the DNA is TGCGCCAGCAGCTTGGATGGCCAGTTCACAGATACGCAGTATTTT. It yields the protein CASSLDGQFTDTQYF.

The chain links TRBV28 to TRBJ1-2, with TRBD1 identical over 8 bases. There are 15 residues in the CDR3. The J segment lost 4 bases and the V segment lost 8 bases, leaving 12 bases of the junction unmatched. Per the germline V gene, CDR1 is MDHEN and CDR2 is SYDVKM. CDR3 sequence (DNA): TGTGCCAGCCATACCCGGGACAGGTACATCTATGGCTACACCTTC. Its translation: CASHTRDRYIYGYTF.

This clone was seen once. The rearrangement links TRBV7-9 to TRBJ2-3, with no clear D. The CDR3 runs to 15 residues. CDR1 and CDR2 from the germline V gene are SEHNR and FQNEAQ (reference sequence). The V gene lost 5 bases and the J gene lost 5 bases, with 17 bases spanning the gap. The CDR3 DNA follows: TGTGCCAGCAGCGCCCGCCTAACCGAGGTAGATACGCAGTATTTT. It specifies CASSARLTEVDTQYF.

The V gene is TRBV28, the J gene TRBJ1-2; 12 bases match TRBD1. V shed 2 bases and J 7 bases; nucleotides not matched to a gene: 11. The germline CDR1 and CDR2 sequences are MDHEN and SYDVKM. There are 17 residues in the CDR3. The CDR3 region is CASSLTGTGGQVGGYTF. DNA for the CDR3: TGTGCCAGCAGTTTAACAGGGACAGGGGGCCAAGTAGGTGGCTACACCTTC.

The CDR3 DNA reads TGTGCCAGCAGCTGGGGGGTAGACTATGGCTACACCTTC. Translation gives CASSWGVDYGYTF. The gene calls are TRBV5-6 and TRBJ1-2; D is possibly TRBD1 (5 bases). The CDR3 length is 13 residues. V was cut by 3 bases and J by 3 bases, with 9 bases left in between. Germline loops: CDR1 SGHDT, CDR2 YYEEEE. Based on the CDR3 plus reference TRBV5-6 and TRBJ1-2, the full variable domain is DAGVTQSPTHLIKTRGQQVTLRCSPKSGHDTVSWYQQALGQGPQFIFQYYEEEERQRGNFPDRFSGHQFPNYSSELNVNALLLGDSALYLCASSWGVDYGYTFGSGTRLTVV.

Concerning this clone itself: In the same sample, other DNA sequences code for this CDR3. The rearrangement links TRBV5-1 to TRBJ1-5; 8 nucleotides align to TRBD1. This CDR3 is 14 amino acids long. The V gene's germline CDR1 is SGHRS and CDR2 YFSETQ. Unmatched junction bases numbered 0, after V lost 0 bases and J lost 4 bases. As DNA, the CDR3 is TGCGCCAGCAGCTTGGGGACAGGGAATCAGCCCCAGCATTTT. Translated: CASSLGTGNQPQHF.

This chain uses TRBV9 with TRBJ2-2, with a possible D match to TRBD1 (5 bases). The CDR3 contains 14 residues. V lost 0 bases to trimming and J lost 7 bases, with 10 bases between them. CDR1 and CDR2 from the germline V gene are SGDLS and YYNGEE. CDR3 sequence: CASSVARVGGELFF. CDR3 coding DNA: TGTGCCAGCAGCGTAGCCAGGGTCGGCGGGGAGCTGTTTTTT.

The genes are TRBV20-1 and TRBJ2-1, with D possibly matching TRBD2 (6 bases). The germline V and J ends were trimmed by 3 bases and 5 bases, with 14 bases remaining between them. This CDR3 is 14 amino acids long. Germline V gene lookup returns CDR1 DFQATT and CDR2 SNEGSKA (reference sequence). CDR3 region: CSASPSVRDNEQFF. CDR3 bases: TGCAGTGCTAGTCCTAGCGTAAGGGACAATGAGCAGTTCTTC.

This chain uses TRBV2 with TRBJ1-2, with D hard to call. The CDR3 runs to 13 residues. Trimming took 5 bases from V and 0 from J, leaving 7 bases between them. CDR1 is SNHLY and CDR2 is FYNNEI in the germline V gene. CDR3 DNA: TGTGCCAGCAGTCAGGAAGCTAACTATGGCTACACCTTC. Translating it yields CASSQEANYGYTF.

This clone showed up many times. The chain employs TRBV28 and TRBJ1-5, with 7 bases matching TRBD1. J gave up 7 bases and V 3 bases, and 9 bases lay outside the gene matches. CDR1 and CDR2 from the germline V gene are MDHEN and SYDVKM. The CDR3 has 15 amino acids. CDR3: CASSFSDRASQPQHF. The CDR3 DNA sequence: TGTGCCAGCAGTTTTTCTGACAGGGCGAGCCAGCCCCAGCATTTT.